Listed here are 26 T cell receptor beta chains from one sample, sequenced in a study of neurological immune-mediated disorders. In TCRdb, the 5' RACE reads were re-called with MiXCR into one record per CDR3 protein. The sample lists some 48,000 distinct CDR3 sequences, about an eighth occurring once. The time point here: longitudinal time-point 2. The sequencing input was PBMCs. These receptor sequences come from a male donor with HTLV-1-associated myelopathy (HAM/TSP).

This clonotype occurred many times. The CDR3 DNA sequence: TGCGCCAGCAGCTTGGAGTACAAAGAAGCTTTCTTT. Residues: CASSLEYKEAFF. The gene calls are TRBV5-1 and TRBJ1-1; D is uncertain. CDR1 and CDR2 (germline): SGHRS, YFSETQ. Trimming removed 0 bases at V and 8 bases at J, with 8 bases between. The CDR3 runs to 12 residues.

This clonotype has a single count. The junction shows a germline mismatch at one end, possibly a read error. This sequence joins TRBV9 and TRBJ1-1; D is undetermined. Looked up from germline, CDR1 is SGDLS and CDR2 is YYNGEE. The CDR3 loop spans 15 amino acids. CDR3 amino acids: CDSSVEIGRNTEAIF. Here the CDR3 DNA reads TGTGACAGCAGCGTAGAGATCGGACGTAACACTGAAGCTATCTTT. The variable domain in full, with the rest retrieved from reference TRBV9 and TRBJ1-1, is DSGVTQTPKHLITATGQRVTLRCSPRSGDLSVYWYQQSLDQGLQFLIQYYNGEERAKGNILERFSAQQFPDLHSELNLSSLELGDSALYFCDSSVEIGRNTEAIFGQGTRLTVV.

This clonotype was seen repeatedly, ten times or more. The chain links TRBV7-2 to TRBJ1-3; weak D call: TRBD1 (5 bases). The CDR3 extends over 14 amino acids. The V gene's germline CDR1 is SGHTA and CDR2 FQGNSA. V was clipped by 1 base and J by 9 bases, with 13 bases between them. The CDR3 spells CASSLEGRISTIYF. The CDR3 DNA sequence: TGTGCCAGCAGCTTAGAGGGACGGATCTCCACCATATATTTT.

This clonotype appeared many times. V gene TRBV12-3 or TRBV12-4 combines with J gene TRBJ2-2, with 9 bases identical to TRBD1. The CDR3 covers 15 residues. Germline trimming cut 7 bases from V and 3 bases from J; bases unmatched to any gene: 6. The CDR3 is CASKNRGQDTGELFF. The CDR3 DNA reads TGTGCCAGCAAAAACAGGGGGCAAGACACCGGGGAGCTGTTTTTT.

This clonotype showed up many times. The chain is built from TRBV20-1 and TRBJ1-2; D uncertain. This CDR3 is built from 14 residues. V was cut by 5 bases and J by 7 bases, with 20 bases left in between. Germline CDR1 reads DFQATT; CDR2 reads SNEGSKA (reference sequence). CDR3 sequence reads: CSAGSLAPGSGYTF. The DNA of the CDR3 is TGCAGTGCTGGGTCTTTGGCCCCCGGGTCTGGCTACACCTTC.

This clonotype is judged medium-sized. The CDR3 DNA follows: TGTGCCATCAGTGAGGCAGGAGAGACCCAGTACTTC. It translates to CAISEAGETQYF. The V and J genes are TRBV10-3 and TRBJ2-5; no reliable D call. Trimming left V 2 bases short and J 4 bases short, with 5 bases between. Per germline, CDR1 ENHRY and CDR2 SYGVKD. CDR3 length: 12 residues.

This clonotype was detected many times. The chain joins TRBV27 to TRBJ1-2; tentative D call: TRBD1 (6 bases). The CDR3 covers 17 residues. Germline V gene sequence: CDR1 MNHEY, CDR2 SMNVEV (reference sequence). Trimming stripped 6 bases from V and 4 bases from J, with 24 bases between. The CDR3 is CASSRDRTALFSYGYTF. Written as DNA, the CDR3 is TGTGCCAGCAGCCGTGATCGGACAGCCCTTTTCAGCTATGGCTACACCTTC.

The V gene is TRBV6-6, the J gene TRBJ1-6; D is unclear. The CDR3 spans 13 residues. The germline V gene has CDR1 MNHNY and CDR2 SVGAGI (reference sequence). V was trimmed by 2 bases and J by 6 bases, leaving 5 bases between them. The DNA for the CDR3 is TGTGCCAGCAGTTACACAGTTAATTCACCCCTCCACTTT. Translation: CASSYTVNSPLHF.

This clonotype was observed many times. In DNA form, the CDR3 reads TGCGCCAGCAGCTTTGGGGGGGGAACGAACACTGAAGCTTTCTTT. Translated, it gives CASSFGGGTNTEAFF. The chain links TRBV5-1 to TRBJ1-1, with D tentatively TRBD1 (5 bases). CDR3 length: 15 residues. Germline V gene lookup returns CDR1 SGHRS and CDR2 YFSETQ. V lost 2 bases, J lost 1 base, and 12 bases lay in between.

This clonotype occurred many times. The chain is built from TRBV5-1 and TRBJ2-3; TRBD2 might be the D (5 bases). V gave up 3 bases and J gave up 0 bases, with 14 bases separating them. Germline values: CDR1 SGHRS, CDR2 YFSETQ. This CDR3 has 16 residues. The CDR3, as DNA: TGCGCCAGCAGCTCCACCTCTCGGGGAAGCACAGATACGCAGTATTTT. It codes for CASSSTSRGSTDTQYF.

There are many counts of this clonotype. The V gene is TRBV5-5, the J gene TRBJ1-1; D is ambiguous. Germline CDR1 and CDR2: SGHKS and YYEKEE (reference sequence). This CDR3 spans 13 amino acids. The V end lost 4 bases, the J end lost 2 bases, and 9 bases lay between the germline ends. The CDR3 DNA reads TGTGCCAGCAGCCGGAACGTCAACACTGAAGCTTTCTTT. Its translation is CASSRNVNTEAFF. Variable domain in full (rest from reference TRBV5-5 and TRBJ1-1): DAGVTQSPTHLIKTRGQQVTLRCSPISGHKSVSWYQQVLGQGPQFIFQYYEKEERGRGNFPDRFSARQFPNYSSELNVNALLLGDSALYLCASSRNVNTEAFFGQGTRLTVV.

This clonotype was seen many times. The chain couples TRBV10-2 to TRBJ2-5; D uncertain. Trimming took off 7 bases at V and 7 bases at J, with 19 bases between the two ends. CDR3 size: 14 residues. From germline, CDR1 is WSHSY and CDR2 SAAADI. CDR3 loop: CASNAGPSSGTQYF. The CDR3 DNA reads TGCGCCAGCAATGCAGGACCTTCCTCGGGGACCCAGTACTTC.

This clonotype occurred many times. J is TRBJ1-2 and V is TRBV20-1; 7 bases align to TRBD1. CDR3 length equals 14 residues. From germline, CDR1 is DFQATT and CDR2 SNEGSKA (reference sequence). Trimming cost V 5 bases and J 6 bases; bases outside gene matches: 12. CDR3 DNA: TGCAGTGCTGGGGGCGGGACAGAGGCGGATGGCTACACCTTC. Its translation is CSAGGGTEADGYTF.

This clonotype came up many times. CDR3 amino acids: CASSGGPAQNTEAFF. The CDR3 coding sequence is TGTGCCAGCTCGGGGGGGCCCGCGCAGAACACTGAAGCTTTCTTT. This rearrangement joins TRBV18 to TRBJ1-1; a possible D gene is TRBD1 (6 bases). Trimming took off 6 bases at V and 1 base at J, with 15 bases between the two ends. The germline V gene has CDR1 KGHSH and CDR2 LQKENI. The CDR3 is made up of 15 amino acids.

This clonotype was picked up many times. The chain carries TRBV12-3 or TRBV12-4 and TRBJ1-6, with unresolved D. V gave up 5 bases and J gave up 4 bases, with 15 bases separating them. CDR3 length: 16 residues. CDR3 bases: TGTGCCAGCAGTCGTAGACCGACGGAATATAATTCACCCCTCCACTTT. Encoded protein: CASSRRPTEYNSPLHF.

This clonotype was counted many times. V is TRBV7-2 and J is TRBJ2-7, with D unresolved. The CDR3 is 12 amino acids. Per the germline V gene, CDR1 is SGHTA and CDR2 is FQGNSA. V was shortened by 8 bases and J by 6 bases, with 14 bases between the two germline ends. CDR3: CASGPPFVEQYF. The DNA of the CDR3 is TGTGCCAGCGGCCCTCCTTTTGTCGAGCAGTACTTC.

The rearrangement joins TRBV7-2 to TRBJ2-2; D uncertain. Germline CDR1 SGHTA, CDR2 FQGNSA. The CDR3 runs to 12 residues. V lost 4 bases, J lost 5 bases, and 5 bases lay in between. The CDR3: CASSSFTGELFF. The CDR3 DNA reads TGTGCCAGCAGCTCCTTTACCGGGGAGCTGTTTTTT.

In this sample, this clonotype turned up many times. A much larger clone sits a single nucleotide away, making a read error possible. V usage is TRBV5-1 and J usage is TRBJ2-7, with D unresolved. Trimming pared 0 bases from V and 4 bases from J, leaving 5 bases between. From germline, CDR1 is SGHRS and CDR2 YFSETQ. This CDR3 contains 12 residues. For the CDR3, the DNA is TGCGCCAGCAGCTTGGTGGGGTACGAGCAGTACTTC. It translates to CASSLVGYEQYF.

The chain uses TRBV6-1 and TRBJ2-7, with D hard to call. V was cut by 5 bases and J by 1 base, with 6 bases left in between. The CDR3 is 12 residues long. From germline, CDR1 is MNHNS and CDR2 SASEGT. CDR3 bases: TGTGCCAGCAGTACCCCATCCTACGAGCAGTACTTC. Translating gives CASSTPSYEQYF.

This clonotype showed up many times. CDR3 protein: CASSYQNTGELFF. CDR3 sequence (DNA): TGTGCCAGCAGCTATCAAAACACCGGGGAGCTGTTTTTT. The chain is built from TRBV7-3 and TRBJ2-2, with D unclear. The CDR3 has 13 residues. CDR1 is SGHTA and CDR2 is FQGTGA in the germline V gene. The ends were cut back, 4 bases at V and 2 bases at J, with 5 bases in the middle. Combining the CDR3 with reference TRBV7-3 and TRBJ2-2 gives the whole variable domain GAGVSQTPSNKVTEKGKYVELRCDPISGHTALYWYRQSLGQGPEFLIYFQGTGAADDSGLPNDRFFAVRPEGSVSTLKIQRTERGDSAVYLCASSYQNTGELFFGEGSRLTVL.

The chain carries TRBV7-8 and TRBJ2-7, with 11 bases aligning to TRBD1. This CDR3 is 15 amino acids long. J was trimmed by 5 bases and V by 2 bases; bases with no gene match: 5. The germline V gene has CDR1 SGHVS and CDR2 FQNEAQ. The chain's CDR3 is CASSLTDRGPHEQYF. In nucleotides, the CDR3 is TGTGCCAGCAGCTTAACGGACAGGGGGCCTCACGAGCAGTACTTC.

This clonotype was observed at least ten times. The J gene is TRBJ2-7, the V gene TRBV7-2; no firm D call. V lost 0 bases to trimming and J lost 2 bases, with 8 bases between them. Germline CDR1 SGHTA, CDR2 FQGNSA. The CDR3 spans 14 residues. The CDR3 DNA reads TGTGCCAGCAGCTTAGCGTCCCAGACCTACGAGCAGTACTTC. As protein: CASSLASQTYEQYF.

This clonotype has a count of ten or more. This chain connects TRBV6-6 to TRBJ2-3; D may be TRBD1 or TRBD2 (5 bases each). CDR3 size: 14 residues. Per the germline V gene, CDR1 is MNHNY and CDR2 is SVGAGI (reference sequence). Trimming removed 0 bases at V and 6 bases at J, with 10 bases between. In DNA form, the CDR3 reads TGTGCCAGCAGTTACTCTGGGACCGGGGATACGCAGTATTTT. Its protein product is CASSYSGTGDTQYF.

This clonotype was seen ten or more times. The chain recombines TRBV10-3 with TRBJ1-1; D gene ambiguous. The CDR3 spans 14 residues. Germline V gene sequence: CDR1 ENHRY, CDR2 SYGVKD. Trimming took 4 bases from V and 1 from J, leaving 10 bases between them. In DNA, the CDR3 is TGTGCCATCAGTGCCCACGCAAGGAACACTGAAGCTTTCTTT. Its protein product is CAISAHARNTEAFF.

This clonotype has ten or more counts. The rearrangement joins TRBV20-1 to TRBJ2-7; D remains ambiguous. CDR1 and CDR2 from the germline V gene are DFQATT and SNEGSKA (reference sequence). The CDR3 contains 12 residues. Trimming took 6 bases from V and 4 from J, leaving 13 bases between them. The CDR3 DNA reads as TGCAGTGCAGTGTCTCAGAGTTACGAGCAGTACTTC. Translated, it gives CSAVSQSYEQYF.

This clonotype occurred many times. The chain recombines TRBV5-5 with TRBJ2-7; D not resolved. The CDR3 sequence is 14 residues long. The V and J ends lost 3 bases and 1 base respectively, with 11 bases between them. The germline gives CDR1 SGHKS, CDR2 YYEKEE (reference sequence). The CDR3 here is CASSSVQRSYEQYF. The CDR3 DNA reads TGTGCCAGCAGCTCAGTCCAGAGATCCTACGAGCAGTACTTC.